Below, 27 T cell receptor beta chains from the same sample are listed, as sequenced in a study of blood T cells in healthy people across ages. Next came a second PCR, run for about 6 to 11 cycles, which used a sample-barcoded 5' primer along with a J-beta primer mix. TCRdb redid the calling of the 5' RACE reads with MiXCR, one entry per CDR3 protein. Among 1.6 million or so distinct CDR3 sequences, around 35% were seen once, and the ten largest hold around 11%. The sequencing sample was made of blood. Every receptor here comes from a woman aged 25 to 45 in good health.

The chain has TRBV28 and TRBJ2-1; D perhaps matches TRBD1 (5 bases). V shed 3 bases and J shed 4 bases, with 10 bases lying between them. The CDR3 length is 14 residues. Germline V gene data show CDR1 as MDHEN and CDR2 as SYDVKM. CDR3 sequence reads: CASSFVRGYNEQFF. The CDR3 nucleotides are TGTGCCAGCAGTTTTGTTAGGGGATACAATGAGCAGTTCTTC.

The V and J genes are TRBV7-2 and TRBJ2-7; 8 bases agree with TRBD2. CDR1 is SGHTA, CDR2 FQGNSA, per germline. Trimming removed 5 bases from V and 2 bases from J; junction bases left unmatched: 8. This CDR3 has 15 residues. CDR3 nucleotide sequence: TGTGCCAGCAGCAGATCCCCGACTAGCGCCTACGAGCAGTACTTC. Its translation: CASSRSPTSAYEQYF.

There are a few counts of this clonotype. This chain links TRBV29-1 with TRBJ1-2; maybe TRBD1 (6 bases). The CDR3 length is 14 residues. From germline, CDR1 is SQVTM and CDR2 ANQGSEA. Trimming pared 6 bases from V and 0 bases from J, leaving 14 bases between. CDR3 amino acids: CSVTRGEANYGYTF. The CDR3 coding sequence is TGCAGCGTGACAAGGGGGGAGGCTAACTATGGCTACACCTTC. The full variable domain, in which reference TRBV29-1 and TRBJ1-2 provide the parts outside the CDR3, is SAVISQKPSRDICQRGTSLTIQCQVDSQVTMMFWYRQQPGQSLTLIATANQGSEATYESGFVIDKFPISRPNLTFSTLTVSNMSPEDSSIYLCSVTRGEANYGYTFGSGTRLTVV.

This clonotype came up a few times. This CDR3 is CATSRVLESTQYF. The CDR3 DNA is TGTGCCACCAGCAGAGTGCTCGAATCTACGCAGTATTTT. The chain joins TRBV15 to TRBJ2-3; D is undetermined. This CDR3 has 13 residues. V was pared by 1 base and J by 8 bases, with 10 bases between. In germline, CDR1 is LNHNV, CDR2 YYDKDF (reference sequence).

This clonotype showed up just a few times. This chain connects TRBV27 to TRBJ1-1; 7 bases line up with TRBD1. Germline V gives CDR1 MNHEY, CDR2 SMNVEV (reference sequence). The CDR3 runs to 13 residues. The junction had 3 bases not matched to a gene; V was cut back by 3 bases and J by 5 bases. CDR3 sequence (DNA): TGTGCCAGCAGTTTCACGGGACAGACTGAAGCTTTCTTT. Amino acids: CASSFTGQTEAFF.

This clonotype was counted a few times. CDR3 nucleotides: TGCGCCAGCAGCCAAGATATAACAGGGGTAGGGGAGCAGTACTTC. Its translation is CASSQDITGVGEQYF. The chain couples TRBV4-1 to TRBJ2-5, with 7 bases matching TRBD1. This CDR3 has 15 amino acids. Trimming took 0 bases from V and 11 from J; bases not matched to a gene: 12. The germline CDR1 and CDR2 sequences are MGHRA and YSYEKL.

V and J are TRBV7-2 and TRBJ1-1; D gene uncertain. V was pared by 2 bases and J by 1 base, with 8 bases between. The germline gives CDR1 SGHTA, CDR2 FQGNSA. The CDR3 consists of 14 residues. This chain's CDR3 is CASSLMKENTEAFF. The CDR3 nucleotides are TGTGCCAGCAGCTTAATGAAGGAGAACACTGAAGCTTTCTTT.

This chain uses TRBV5-5 with TRBJ2-7; TRBD1 agrees at 8 bases. Germline CDR1 SGHKS, CDR2 YYEKEE (reference sequence). The trim removed 2 bases at V and 5 bases at J, leaving 9 bases unmatched. The CDR3 extends over 15 amino acids. The CDR3 nucleotides read TGTGCCAGCAGCTTATTGTGGCAGGGGGCCCACGAGCAGTACTTC. The encoded protein is CASSLLWQGAHEQYF.

This clonotype was recorded many times. The genes are TRBV13 and TRBJ2-7; unclear D gene. Deletions cut 3 bases from V and 0 bases from J, with 9 bases between. Germline V gene data show CDR1 as PRHDT and CDR2 as FYEKMQ (reference sequence). The CDR3 is 14 residues long. DNA of the CDR3: TGTGCCAGCAGCTTCCGGGCCAGCTCCTACGAGCAGTACTTC. Encoded protein: CASSFRASSYEQYF.

This clonotype occurred many times. This sequence may be a read error, since a much larger clone differs from it by one base. The rearrangement uses TRBV29-1 and TRBJ2-3; tentatively, D is TRBD2 (6 bases). Trimming stripped 4 bases from V and 0 bases from J, with 8 bases between. The CDR3 loop spans 13 amino acids. Germline V gene lookup returns CDR1 SQVTM and CDR2 ANQGSEA. The CDR3 DNA reads as TGCAGCGTTGGAGCGGGTAGCACAGATACGCAGTATTTT. Its translation is CSVGAGSTDTQYF.

For this clonotype: One base away lies a much larger clone, so this may be a sequencing read error. The chain is built from TRBV29-1 and TRBJ2-1; unclear D gene. Looked up from germline, CDR1 is SQVTM and CDR2 is ANQGSEA. CDR3 length: 11 residues. CDR3 loop: CSGRDNNVQFF. The CDR3 bases are TGCAGCGGTAGAGACAACAATGTGCAGTTCTTC.

V gene TRBV4-1 combines with J gene TRBJ1-5, with 7 bases matching TRBD1. CDR3 length: 18 residues. Germline V CDR1 and CDR2: MGHRA, YSYEKL. V gave up 4 bases and J gave up 0 bases; unmatched junction bases: 12. In DNA, the CDR3 is TGCGCCAGCAGCCGGGTCCTCACAGGGGAGAATAGCAATCAGCCCCAGCATTTT. This gives the protein CASSRVLTGENSNQPQHF.

This rearrangement joins TRBV7-2 to TRBJ2-3; D might be TRBD2 (6 bases). CDR1 and CDR2 from the germline V gene are SGHTA and FQGNSA. V lost 5 bases to trimming and J lost 5 bases, with 17 bases between them. This CDR3 comprises 15 residues. CDR3 protein: CASSPDRGIRDTQYF. The CDR3, as DNA: TGTGCCAGCAGCCCGGATCGGGGGATTAGAGATACGCAGTATTTT.

The CDR3 sequence: CASSASGGPYEQYF. The CDR3 DNA reads as TGTGCCAGCAGTGCCTCCGGGGGCCCCTACGAGCAGTACTTC. The rearrangement links TRBV2 to TRBJ2-7, with D perhaps being TRBD1 or TRBD2 (6 bases each). V lost 4 bases to trimming and J lost 2 bases, with 12 bases between them. CDR3 size: 14 residues. Germline CDR1 SNHLY, CDR2 FYNNEI. Variable domain in full (rest from reference TRBV2 and TRBJ2-7): EPEVTQTPSHQVTQMGQEVILRCVPISNHLYFYWYRQILGQKVEFLVSFYNNEISEKSEIFDDQFSVERPDGSNFTLKIRSTKLEDSAMYFCASSASGGPYEQYFGPGTRLTVT.

This rearrangement joins TRBV20-1 to TRBJ2-1; TRBD2 aligns across 12 bases. There are 16 residues in the CDR3. The J segment lost 9 bases and the V segment lost 2 bases, leaving 11 bases of the junction unmatched. Germline V gene lookup returns CDR1 DFQATT and CDR2 SNEGSKA (reference sequence). The CDR3 here is CSARSKLAGGAREQFF. Here the CDR3 DNA reads TGCAGTGCTAGAAGCAAGCTAGCGGGGGGGGCCCGTGAGCAGTTCTTC.

The V gene is TRBV20-1, the J gene TRBJ1-6; the match to TRBD1 covers 7 bases. The trim removed 1 base at V and 7 bases at J, leaving 7 bases unmatched. CDR3 length equals 15 residues. Germline CDR1 and CDR2: DFQATT and SNEGSKA (reference sequence). This CDR3 is CSARGGGTENSPLHF. The CDR3 nucleotides are TGCAGTGCTAGAGGCGGCGGGACAGAGAATTCACCCCTCCACTTT.

The V gene is TRBV7-2, the J gene TRBJ2-5; D unresolved. The CDR3 runs 14 residues. Germline CDR1 is SGHTA and CDR2 is FQGNSA. Deletions cut 4 bases from V and 5 bases from J, with 14 bases between. The CDR3 protein is CASSSGYVKETQYF. DNA of the CDR3: TGTGCCAGCAGCTCAGGTTACGTGAAGGAGACCCAGTACTTC.

This clonotype turned up a few times. This rearrangement joins TRBV6-5 to TRBJ2-1; D may be TRBD2 (6 bases). From germline, CDR1 is MNHEY and CDR2 SVGAGI. V dropped 2 bases and J dropped 10 bases, with 15 bases sitting between them. The CDR3 totals 14 residues. The CDR3: CASSYGGEASEQFF. Written as DNA, the CDR3 is TGTGCCAGCAGTTACGGCGGGGAGGCAAGCGAGCAGTTCTTC.

The J gene is TRBJ2-1, the V gene TRBV4-1; D gene ambiguous. V lost 0 bases to trimming and J lost 2 bases, with 11 bases between them. Germline V gene sequence: CDR1 MGHRA, CDR2 YSYEKL. This CDR3 spans 16 amino acids. CDR3: CASSQDGPVAYNEQFF. Here the CDR3 DNA reads TGCGCCAGCAGCCAAGATGGCCCAGTCGCCTACAATGAGCAGTTCTTC.

The chain links TRBV7-9 to TRBJ2-7; perhaps TRBD1 as D (6 bases). This CDR3 is built from 14 residues. Germline CDR1 SEHNR, CDR2 FQNEAQ (reference sequence). V was clipped by 3 bases and J by 3 bases, with 12 bases between them. The CDR3 region has the DNA TGTGCCAGCAGCTTCGGGACACTCATCTACGAGCAGTACTTC. Its protein is CASSFGTLIYEQYF.

This clonotype turned up a few times. The gene calls are TRBV28 and TRBJ1-2; D not certain. Trimming removed 0 bases from V and 0 bases from J, with 5 bases in between. Germline-derived CDR1 and CDR2 are MDHEN and SYDVKM. The CDR3 loop spans 14 amino acids. The CDR3 protein is CASSLWGTNYGYTF. The CDR3 region has the DNA TGTGCCAGCAGTTTATGGGGGACTAACTATGGCTACACCTTC.

The gene calls are TRBV28 and TRBJ2-5, with TRBD2 as a possible D gene (5 bases). Trimming took off 4 bases at V and 2 bases at J, with 14 bases between the two ends. Per the germline V gene, CDR1 is MDHEN and CDR2 is SYDVKM. This CDR3 contains 15 residues. The CDR3 loop reads CASSSLALRQETQYF. CDR3 nucleotide sequence: TGTGCCAGCAGTTCGCTAGCACTAAGGCAAGAGACCCAGTACTTC.

The genes are TRBV20-1 and TRBJ2-7, with 11 bases lining up with TRBD1. Germline V lookup: CDR1 DFQATT, CDR2 SNEGSKA (reference sequence). The J segment lost 1 base and the V segment lost 1 base, leaving 6 bases of the junction unmatched. The CDR3 extends over 16 amino acids. The CDR3, as DNA: TGCAGTGCTAGAGTGGGAGGGACAGGGGGATCCTACGAGCAGTACTTC. This codes for CSARVGGTGGSYEQYF.

The chain uses TRBV6-2 or TRBV6-3 and TRBJ1-5; possible D gene TRBD1, 6 bases. Trimming took 7 bases from V and 5 from J, leaving 18 bases between them. This CDR3 is 15 amino acids long. Germline V gene sequence: CDR1 MNHEY, CDR2 SVGEGT. The CDR3 nucleotides read TGTGCCAGCACCGACGGGACACGGGTGGATCAGCCCCAGCATTTT. It yields the protein CASTDGTRVDQPQHF.

V usage is TRBV27 and J usage is TRBJ2-5, with D maybe TRBD1 (6 bases). V lost 3 bases to trimming and J lost 5 bases, with 16 bases between them. The germline gives CDR1 MNHEY, CDR2 SMNVEV (reference sequence). CDR3 length: 15 amino acids. CDR3 DNA: TGTGCCAGCAGTTTCCTGACAGGTAGCAAGGAGACCCAGTACTTC. This encodes CASSFLTGSKETQYF.

This clonotype was counted only a few times. The chain employs TRBV20-1 and TRBJ2-1, with 8 bases lining up with TRBD1. The CDR3 has 16 residues. The trim removed 0 bases at V and 4 bases at J, leaving 8 bases unmatched. CDR1 DFQATT and CDR2 SNEGSKA come from the germline V gene (reference sequence). The CDR3 coding sequence is TGCAGTGCTAGAGATGATCAGGGGGCGCGGTACAATGAGCAGTTCTTC. Residues: CSARDDQGARYNEQFF.

This clonotype showed up just a few times. CDR3 sequence (DNA): TGTGCCAGCAGCCCTGGGGACTACGTAAAAGAGACCCAGTACTTC. Translated: CASSPGDYVKETQYF. The rearrangement uses TRBV7-2 and TRBJ2-5; 7 nucleotides match TRBD2. The germline V gene encodes CDR1 SGHTA and CDR2 FQGNSA. The ends lost 5 bases at V and 3 bases at J; junction bases unmatched: 9. CDR3 length equals 15 residues.